These 20 T cell receptor beta chains were sequenced from one sample in a study of cytomegalovirus exposure and HLA in healthy donors. Both 60 Vbeta primers and 13 Jbeta primers went into the PCR. Some clones are missing from TCRdb's copy, which holds only in-frame ones; the method was immunoSEQ multiplex PCR. This table holds 110,000 to 150,000 clones, roughly 70% found once. Sequencing was carried out using PBMCs. These receptors originate from an older woman in good health and CMV-seropositive.

The chain uses TRBV28 and TRBJ1-2, with 10 bases that match TRBD1. The length of the CDR3 is 16 residues. Germline loops: CDR1 MDHEN, CDR2 SYDVKM. The trim removed 3 bases at V and 2 bases at J, leaving 6 bases unmatched. For the CDR3, the DNA is TGTGCCAGCAGTTTCCCCCCGGGACAGGGGAACTATGGCTACACCTTC. As protein: CASSFPPGQGNYGYTF.

The V gene is TRBV7-2, the J gene TRBJ1-4; D is ambiguous. Trimming took off 2 bases at V and 4 bases at J, with 5 bases between the two ends. Germline V gene data show CDR1 as SGHTA and CDR2 as FQGNSA. This CDR3 has 13 amino acids. The chain's CDR3 is CASSLQVNEKLFF. Written as DNA, the CDR3 is TGTGCCAGCAGCTTACAGGTTAATGAAAAACTGTTTTTT.

The chain joins TRBV10-3 to TRBJ1-5; D remains unclear. V was clipped by 11 bases and J by 4 bases, with 15 bases between them. Germline CDR1 is ENHRY and CDR2 is SYGVKD. The CDR3 loop spans 13 amino acids. The CDR3 loop is CAARRELNQPQHF. The CDR3 region has the DNA TGTGCCGCTCGCCGGGAGCTTAATCAGCCCCAGCATTTT.

This clone has only a few counts. The gene calls are TRBV10-2 and TRBJ2-2, with 7 bases fitting TRBD2. CDR1 and CDR2 (germline): WSHSY, SAAADI. CDR3 length equals 14 residues. V was clipped by 6 bases and J by 4 bases; unmatched bases: 5. CDR3 protein: CASRLAPSTGELFF. Written as DNA, the CDR3 is TGCGCCAGCAGACTAGCGCCCAGCACCGGGGAGCTGTTTTTT.

The rearrangement links TRBV19 to TRBJ1-2; 9 bases line up with TRBD1. The length of the CDR3 is 16 residues. The junction had 9 bases not matched to a gene; V was cut back by 5 bases and J by 2 bases. Per germline, CDR1 LNHDA and CDR2 SQIVND (reference sequence). The CDR3 region is CASSDSTGTGNYGYTF. The CDR3 DNA sequence: TGTGCCAGTAGTGATTCTACCGGGACAGGGAACTATGGCTACACCTTC.

The rearrangement joins TRBV19 to TRBJ1-4; D unresolved. Per germline, CDR1 LNHDA and CDR2 SQIVND (reference sequence). There are 14 residues in the CDR3. Trimming pared 5 bases from V and 3 bases from J, leaving 10 bases between. This chain's CDR3 is CASSPRPPNEKLFF. DNA for the CDR3: TGTGCCAGTAGTCCCAGGCCTCCTAATGAAAAACTGTTTTTT.

The V gene is TRBV5-1, the J gene TRBJ2-3; 8 bases are shared with TRBD2. The V gene end was trimmed by 4 bases and the J gene end by 2 bases; junction bases not matched to a gene: 12. There are 17 residues in the CDR3. CDR1 is SGHRS, CDR2 YFSETQ, per germline. DNA for the CDR3: TGCGCCAGCAGCCGAGAAGTAGCGGGACTTATCACAGATACGCAGTATTTT. Translation gives CASSREVAGLITDTQYF.

This CDR3 reads CASKPTGRGYTF. The CDR3 nucleotides read TGTGCCAGCAAACCGACAGGGAGAGGCTACACCTTC. The chain recombines TRBV6-5 with TRBJ1-2; 7 nucleotides align to TRBD1. The trim removed 7 bases at V and 8 bases at J, leaving 7 bases unmatched. CDR1 is MNHEY, CDR2 SVGAGI, per germline. This CDR3 has 12 residues.

This clone was recorded a few times. The chain joins TRBV18 to TRBJ1-2; no definite D call. The V gene's germline CDR1 is KGHSH and CDR2 LQKENI. The CDR3 is 14 amino acids. Trimming took 1 base from V and 0 from J, leaving 6 bases between them. The CDR3 nucleotides are TGTGCCAGCTCACCACGGGGAGCTAACTATGGCTACACCTTC. This codes for CASSPRGANYGYTF.

The gene calls are TRBV5-6 and TRBJ1-2; TRBD1 might be the D (5 bases). The CDR3 is made up of 17 amino acids. Trimming shortened V by 4 bases and J by 4 bases, and 23 bases separated the two germline ends. CDR1 and CDR2 (germline): SGHDT, YYEEEE. This CDR3 reads CASSPNSGGRQLYGYTF. The CDR3 DNA follows: TGTGCCAGCAGCCCCAATTCGGGGGGGAGGCAGCTCTATGGCTACACCTTC. Full variable domain (missing parts from reference TRBV5-6 and TRBJ1-2): DAGVTQSPTHLIKTRGQQVTLRCSPKSGHDTVSWYQQALGQGPQFIFQYYEEEERQRGNFPDRFSGHQFPNYSSELNVNALLLGDSALYLCASSPNSGGRQLYGYTFGSGTRLTVV.

The J gene is TRBJ1-1, the V gene TRBV27; 7 nucleotides match TRBD1. Germline V gene lookup returns CDR1 MNHEY and CDR2 SMNVEV (reference sequence). The J segment lost 4 bases and the V segment lost 7 bases, leaving 12 bases of the junction unmatched. The CDR3 runs 15 residues. CDR3 sequence: CASKTGQPGGTEAFF. CDR3 bases: TGTGCCAGCAAGACCGGACAGCCAGGGGGCACTGAAGCTTTCTTT.

The V call is TRBV5-6, the J call TRBJ2-5; perhaps TRBD2 as D (6 bases). CDR3 size: 14 residues. Germline V gives CDR1 SGHDT, CDR2 YYEEEE. The V and J ends lost 4 bases and 2 bases respectively, with 12 bases between them. DNA for the CDR3: TGTGCCAGCAGCCTCTGGGGGACTCAAGAGACCCAGTACTTC. It translates to CASSLWGTQETQYF.

This clone was observed once. V usage is TRBV7-2 and J usage is TRBJ2-3; D call uncertain. CDR1 SGHTA and CDR2 FQGNSA come from the germline V gene. The CDR3 covers 14 residues. The V end lost 5 bases, the J end lost 0 bases, and 9 bases lay between the germline ends. CDR3 nucleotides: TGTGCCAGCAGCCAAACAAGAAGCACAGATACGCAGTATTTT. Protein product: CASSQTRSTDTQYF.

In its sample, this clone was seen many times. The chain's CDR3 is CASSAPLAGDGNEQFF. In DNA, the CDR3 is TGTGCCAGCAGTGCCCCCCTAGCGGGCGACGGCAATGAGCAGTTCTTC. The chain employs TRBV2 and TRBJ2-1, with 8 bases identical to TRBD2. V gave up 4 bases and J gave up 6 bases; unmatched junction bases: 11. Per germline, CDR1 SNHLY and CDR2 FYNNEI. CDR3 length equals 16 residues.

The chain has TRBV11-3 and TRBJ2-3, with D perhaps TRBD1 (5 bases). V was cut by 2 bases and J by 5 bases, with 14 bases left in between. CDR3 length: 15 amino acids. Germline V gives CDR1 SGHNT, CDR2 YENEEA. CDR3 in DNA: TGTGCCAGCAGCTTAAGAAGGGGCAGAGGAGATACGCAGTATTTT. This codes for CASSLRRGRGDTQYF.

This clone occurred a few times. The chain couples TRBV19 to TRBJ1-5; 9 bases line up with TRBD1. The CDR3 length is 13 residues. Looked up from germline, CDR1 is LNHDA and CDR2 is SQIVND (reference sequence). V dropped 5 bases and J dropped 6; count of bases not matched to a gene: 2. The CDR3 spells CASSGTGFQPQHF. DNA for the CDR3: TGTGCCAGTAGTGGGACAGGGTTTCAGCCCCAGCATTTT.

The chain combines TRBV28 with TRBJ1-6; 7 nucleotides match TRBD1. CDR3 length: 14 amino acids. CDR1 and CDR2 from the germline V gene are MDHEN and SYDVKM. J gave up 1 base and V 10 bases, and 4 bases lay outside the gene matches. CDR3 nucleotides: TGTGCCATCGGACAGGCGTCCTATAATTCACCCCTCCACTTT. This encodes CAIGQASYNSPLHF.

This rearrangement joins TRBV18 to TRBJ2-7; 14 bases match TRBD2. The germline CDR1 and CDR2 sequences are KGHSH and LQKENI. V lost 3 bases, J lost 5 bases, and 6 bases stayed unmatched. This CDR3 is built from 16 residues. The CDR3 loop is CASSPGTSGRMNEQYF. In DNA, the CDR3 is TGTGCCAGCTCACCCGGGACTAGCGGGAGAATGAACGAGCAGTACTTC.

This clone was detected a few times. J is TRBJ1-5 and V is TRBV2, with a possible D match to TRBD1 (6 bases). The ends were cut back, 6 bases at V and 4 bases at J, with 10 bases in the middle. From germline, CDR1 is SNHLY and CDR2 FYNNEI. CDR3 length: 13 amino acids. The CDR3 sequence: CASSRQENQPQHF. CDR3 DNA sequence: TGTGCCAGCAGCCGACAGGAGAATCAGCCCCAGCATTTT.

This chain connects TRBV2 to TRBJ2-1; 7 nucleotides match TRBD2. There are 15 residues in the CDR3. Unmatched junction bases numbered 13, after V lost 7 bases and J lost 7 bases. Per the germline V gene, CDR1 is SNHLY and CDR2 is FYNNEI. The CDR3 here is CASTLSGSIGNEQFF. In nucleotides, the CDR3 is TGTGCCAGCACCCTTAGCGGGTCCATAGGGAATGAGCAGTTCTTC.